This T cell receptor (beta chain) emerged from a study of cytomegalovirus exposure and HLA in healthy donors (dated by TCRdb to the late 2010s). With regard to the full study: An earlier analysis of roughly 610 of the donors reported approximately 300 Gb of sequence data and 117 million unique TCR beta sequences obtained from about 179 million T cells. About 320 gigabases of sequencing data and tens of millions of unique TCR sequences were included in an early release covering under 650 HLA-typed donors. Among the roughly 370 genotyped donors, more than 70% belonged to the genetic ancestry cluster associated with self-reported Caucasian donors. The study aimed to test whether signatures of past pathogen exposure could be identified by cataloging public T cell receptors. The study used immunosequencing to profile the T cell repertoires of some 600 subjects and linked those repertoires to cytomegalovirus serostatus. A separate validation cohort of 100 to 150 different subjects was used in addition to the roughly 700-subject first cohort. High-throughput TCR immunosequencing, statistical association of individual TCRs with disease status, and machine learning were combined to predict cytomegalovirus infection status. A later analysis re-examined previously published TCR beta repertoires from hundreds of donors and added high-resolution HLA genotyping to investigate patterns of TCR occurrence. Rather than drawing on any new phenotypic data, the later analysis identified candidate immune exposures from TCR beta sequences and the way those sequences occurred across donors. To decide whether each TCR beta V gene segment behaved as functional or pseudogenic, an earlier analysis of several hundred of the donors relied on high-throughput TCR beta sequencing. Donor age, sex, ethnicity and CMV serostatus were collected together with the repertoire data. In a later genetic analysis, genome-wide SNP genotypes for about 55% of the roughly 700 donors were used, and that subset was treated as a discovery cohort. Every repertoire in the discovery cohort had been generated on one and the same sequencing platform. Both class I and class II loci were covered by HLA typing, at four-digit resolution. The number of donors typed differed by locus, with roughly 620-630 for A, B, C, DRB1 and DQB1, over 500 for DQA1, 606 for DPA1, and roughly 450 for DPB1. Roughly 5 DR-DQ haplotypes were handled as single units for association and clustering, since linkage in the cohort was strong. Across some 400 genotyped donors of the cohort, an average of roughly 250,000 unique TCR beta nucleotide sequences per donor were sequenced, and 15% to 20% of those sequences were non-productive.

Library construction relied on the immunoSEQ multiplex PCR assay. For the multiplex PCR, a mixture combining 60 forward primers for TCR Vbeta segments and 13 reverse primers for TCR Jbeta segments was used. The CDR3 region of rearranged TCR beta genes was amplified from genomic DNA with a multiplex PCR assay. The Illumina HiSeq System was used to sequence the amplified TCR beta libraries as 87-base-pair reads. The paper's processing steps were these. In a later analysis, tens of millions of unique TCR beta chains were counted across the 666 repertoires, and around 10 million of these chains were shared by at least two donors. A nearest-neighbor algorithm error-corrected the raw reads and collapsed the reads into unique sequences, merging closely related sequences to remove PCR and sequencing errors. To assign V, D and J gene segments, CDR3 sequences were aligned to IMGT reference sequences. For a sequence to be retained, at least a six-nucleotide match to both a V gene segment and a J gene segment was required. Rearrangements were called productive when the CDR3 lacked stop codons and stayed in frame with V and J; all others were non-productive. Following IMGT convention, CDR3 was defined as the stretch from the second conserved V-encoded cysteine to the conserved J-encoded phenylalanine. The earlier analysis of around 640 of the donors excluded sequences that lacked an unambiguous match to a single V gene segment. An earlier analysis of a few hundred of the donors classified V segments as functional when productive rearrangements were above 56.7% and as segregating when the standard deviation between donors was above 5%. A statistical classification framework was developed to diagnose cytomegalovirus status using the catalog of TCR beta chain sequences. In a later analysis, TCR nucleotide sequences were compared against IMGT/GENE-DB human TR gene sequences so that V and J genes could be assigned. In a later analysis, CDR3 sequences and most-parsimonious VDJ recombination scenarios were assigned using the TCRdist pipeline. A later analysis defined each TCR beta chain by its CDR3 amino acid sequence plus V-gene family, and excluded reads lacking a unique V-gene family. As a way to deal with suspected cross-contamination and a sequencing artifact, a later analysis dropped hundreds of nucleotide sequences that were highly shared and had low generation probability. For each public chain, a later analysis derived a clonal expansion index from normalized ranks of inferred template counts within each repertoire. In a later analysis, generation probabilities were computed using a VDJ recombination model fitted to out-of-frame rearrangements, and the results were checked against IGoR. In a later analysis, hypergeometric tests were used to score TCR-TCR, TCR-HLA and TCR-CMV co-occurrence, with a repertoire-size bias correction applied to TCR pairs. In a later analysis, false discovery rates were estimated by permuting HLA or CMV assignments 20 times. A later analysis grouped co-occurring TCRs with DBSCAN, adding TCRdist sequence similarity when clustering within HLA-allele-positive subsets. For co-occurrence clustering, repertoires with fewer than 30,000 or more than 120,000 public chains were excluded, along with 5 or 6 repertoires with anomalous nucleotide sharing. Drawn from immuneACCESS, this table holds only the in-frame rearrangements with V and J called that TCRdb kept. Clones are partly lost; checked studies trace under half to an unresolved V gene and leave the rest unexplained. For V, J and clone size, that table is used; D and trimming come from the DNA. The sample table records fewer than 130,000 clones; 60% to 85% of these occur just once. Around 2.9% of the sample rests with the top ten.

Germline trimming amounts to 6 bases on V and 4 bases on J, with 18 as the count of junction bases outside the gene matches. Measured from the cysteine to the phenylalanine, the CDR3 is 18 residues long. Kept here is only the CDR3 DNA, which spans 54 bases and is read in frame from base 1. Per the germline V gene, ENHRY is the CDR1 and SYGVKD is the CDR2. This clone occurred a few times. What antigen it recognizes has not been identified. Base quality data are lacking; no much larger clone is found one base away. The cohort comprised some 730 healthy bone marrow donors. Cohort members were all nominally healthy when sampled, although unrecorded immune exposures were likely present. The donor was CMV seropositive and belonged to the group of more than 250 seropositive cohort members. Every donor gave a peripheral blood sample, and the peripheral blood mononuclear cells from that sample were used for TCR beta sequencing. Genomic DNA extraction from the blood cell samples was performed with the Qiagen DNeasy Blood Extraction Kit.

Overall study outcomes, separate from this receptor: In a later analysis, TCR association rates were found to vary across HLA loci, with the most associated TCRs seen for DRB1 alleles and the fewest for HLA-C alleles. Presence/absence analyses assumed roughly uniform sequencing depth across donors, an assumption that may not hold. According to a later analysis, most CMV-associated TCR beta chains appeared to be HLA-restricted, and the HLA associations seemed to be driven largely by CMV exposure. A total of roughly 160 TCR beta chains were listed by the study as associated with cytomegalovirus. Linkage disequilibrium might explain the correlated functional status among segregating V segments, but an unknown experimental factor could not be ruled out. Some IMGT-functional V segments, including TRBV6-2 and TRBV6-3, could not be distinguished by the 87-base-pair reads and were therefore excluded. Compared with the 666-donor mean, donors in an Asian-associated ancestry cluster had fewer N-insertions in productive TCRs, according to a later genetic analysis. In a later analysis, several top co-occurrence clusters were reported to appear linked to parvovirus B19, influenza, CMV and Epstein-Barr virus. V-gene and J-gene trimming of TCR beta chains was associated with a missense DCLRE1C variant in a later genetic analysis, and the association was replicated in an independent cohort. When HLA alleles, especially DR and DQ, strongly co-occurred, TCR associations were difficult to assign to individual alleles. Compared with equally common non-associated chains, HLA-associated TCR beta chains in a later analysis were more clonally expanded and had lower generation probabilities. HLA typing was unavailable for some donors at each locus, so association tests used only the typed subset. Cytomegalovirus status was reported to be diagnosed by the classifier with high specificity and sensitivity in both the original and validation cohorts. The sequencing pipeline was judged likely to have produced a cluster of highly shared sequence variants as a technical artifact. Immune exposure information for the cohort was limited to CMV serostatus. According to the authors, the approach could potentially be generalized to other disease states and immunological phenotypes. Specific HLA alleles were associated with about 17,000 TCR beta sequences at a false discovery rate of 0.05 in a later analysis. Most TCR sequences were observed very rarely across donors, whereas some public TCRs were present in many individuals. A few of the identified cytomegalovirus-associated TCR beta chains were confirmed in vitro to be specific for cytomegalovirus antigens. An earlier analysis of around 540 of the donors showed that most TCR beta V segments appeared in productive rearrangements either about 87% or about 30% of the time, which broadly matched IMGT annotations. This cohort had only TCR beta chains sequenced, and the lack of alpha or paired-chain data limited which features could be detected. Because counts were too low, around 17 rarely observed V segments, including chromosome 9 orphons, were left out of the earlier analysis of approximately 500 of the donors. A further reported finding was that TCR beta sequences accurately predicted the HLA-A and HLA-B alleles for most subjects in the first cohort.

This receptor was identified in a woman in her sixties or seventies in good health and CMV-seropositive. The V and J genes are TRBV10-3 and TRBJ1-2; 9 bases in the junction line up with TRBD1. Sample: PBMCs. The sequenced DNA: TGTGCCATCAGCGACTCTACAGGGGGCACCCCGGTCACCTATGGCTACACCTTC. Its protein is CAISDSTGGTPVTYGYTF.